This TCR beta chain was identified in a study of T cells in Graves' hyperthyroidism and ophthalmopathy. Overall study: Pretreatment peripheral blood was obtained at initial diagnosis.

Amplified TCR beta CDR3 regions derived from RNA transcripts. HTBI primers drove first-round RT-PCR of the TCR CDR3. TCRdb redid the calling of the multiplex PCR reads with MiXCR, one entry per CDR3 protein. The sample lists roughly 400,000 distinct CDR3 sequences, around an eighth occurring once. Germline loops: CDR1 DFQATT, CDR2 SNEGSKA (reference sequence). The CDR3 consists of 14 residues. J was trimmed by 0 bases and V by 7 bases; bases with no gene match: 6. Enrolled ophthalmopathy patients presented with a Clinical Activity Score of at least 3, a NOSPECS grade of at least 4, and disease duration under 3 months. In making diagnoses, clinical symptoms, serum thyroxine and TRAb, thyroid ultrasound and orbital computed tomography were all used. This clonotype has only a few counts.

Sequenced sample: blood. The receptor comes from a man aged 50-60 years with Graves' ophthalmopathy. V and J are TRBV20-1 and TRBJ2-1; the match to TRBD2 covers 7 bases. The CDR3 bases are TGCAGTGGAGGGCTAGCGGTCTCCTACAATGAGCAGTTCTTC. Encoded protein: CSGGLAVSYNEQFF.